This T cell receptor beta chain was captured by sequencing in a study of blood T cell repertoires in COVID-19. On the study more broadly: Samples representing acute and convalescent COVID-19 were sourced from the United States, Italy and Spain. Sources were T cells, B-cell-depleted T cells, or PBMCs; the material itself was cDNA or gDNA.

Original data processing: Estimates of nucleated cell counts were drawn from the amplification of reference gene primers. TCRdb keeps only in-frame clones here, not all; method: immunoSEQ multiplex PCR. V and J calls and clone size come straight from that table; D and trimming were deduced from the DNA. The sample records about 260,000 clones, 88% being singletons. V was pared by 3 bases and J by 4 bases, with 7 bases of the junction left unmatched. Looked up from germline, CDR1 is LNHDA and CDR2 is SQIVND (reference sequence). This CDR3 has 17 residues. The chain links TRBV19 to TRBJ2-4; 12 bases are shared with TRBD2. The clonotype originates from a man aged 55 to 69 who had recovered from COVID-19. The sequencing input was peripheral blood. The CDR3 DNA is TGTGCCAGTAGTATGATTGGGCTAGCGGGGGGGAAAAACATTCAGTACTTC. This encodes CASSMIGLAGGKNIQYF. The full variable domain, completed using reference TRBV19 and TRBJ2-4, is DGGITQSPKYLFRKEGQNVTLSCEQNLNHDAMYWYRQDPGQGLRLIYYSQIVNDFQKGDIAEGYSVSREKKESFPLTVTSAQKNPTAFYLCASSMIGLAGGKNIQYFGAGTRLSVL.